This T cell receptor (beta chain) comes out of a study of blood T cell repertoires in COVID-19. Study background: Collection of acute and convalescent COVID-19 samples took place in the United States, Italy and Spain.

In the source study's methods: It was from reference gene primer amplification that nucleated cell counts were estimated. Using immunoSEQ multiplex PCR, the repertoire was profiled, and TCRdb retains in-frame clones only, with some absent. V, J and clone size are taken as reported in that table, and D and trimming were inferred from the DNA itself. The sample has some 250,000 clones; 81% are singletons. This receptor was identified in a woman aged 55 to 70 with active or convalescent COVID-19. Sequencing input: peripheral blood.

CDR3 nucleotide sequence: TGTGCCTGGAGTGTACAACGGGGATATAGCAATCAGCCCCAGCATTTT. Its protein is CAWSVQRGYSNQPQHF. The chain combines TRBV30 with TRBJ1-5; no clear D gene. V lost 0 bases to trimming and J lost 0 bases, with 12 bases between them. This CDR3 has 16 amino acids. Germline CDR1 reads GTSNPN; CDR2 reads SVGIG (reference sequence).